Listed below are T cell receptor beta chains from one sample, sequenced in a study of shared clonotypes between healthy human individuals. Sequencing used immunoSEQ multiplex PCR; TCRdb keeps in-frame clones, though not all of them. This table holds 500,000 to 550,000 clones, about 96% found once. Sequencing was performed on naive CD4+ T cells sorted from blood. The receptor source for this set is a woman younger than 45 in good health. The CDR3 runs from the conserved cysteine through the conserved F or W. Fields, in order: CDR3 length, V gene, D gene, J gene, CDR3 protein, CDR3 DNA. D genes are given only for firm matches.

18	TRBV19	.	TRBJ2-7	CASSTKAAGRGKNYEQYF	TGTGCCAGTAGTACCAAAGCCGCGGGGAGAGGAAAAAACTACGAGCAGTACTTC
14	TRBV5-1	TRBD2	TRBJ2-1	CASSMTSGPAEQFF	TGCGCCAGCAGCATGACTAGCGGTCCGGCTGAGCAGTTCTTC
14	TRBV4-1	.	TRBJ2-1	CASSLFGPDNEQFF	TGCGCCAGCAGCCTATTCGGGCCGGACAATGAGCAGTTCTTC
15	TRBV7-3	.	TRBJ2-1	CASSPTGGGSNEQFF	TGTGCCAGCAGCCCTACCGGGGGCGGGAGTAATGAGCAGTTCTTC
13	TRBV10-1	.	TRBJ1-4	CATRKGANEKLFF	TGCGCCACGAGGAAAGGGGCTAATGAAAAACTGTTTTTT
16	TRBV28	TRBD2	TRBJ2-3	CASSLGLAGSPDTQYF	TGTGCCAGCAGTTTAGGGCTAGCGGGTTCCCCAGATACGCAGTATTTT
16	TRBV5-6	TRBD1	TRBJ2-7	CASSFFSGTGFYEQYF	TGTGCCAGCAGCTTCTTCTCCGGGACAGGGTTCTACGAGCAGTACTTC
11	TRBV28	.	TRBJ1-1	CASSFLSEAFF	TGTGCCAGCAGTTTTCTTTCTGAAGCTTTCTTT
13	TRBV7-9	.	TRBJ2-3	CASSSSATDTQYF	TGTGCCAGCAGCTCGAGCGCTACAGATACGCAGTATTTT
17	TRBV5-4	.	TRBJ2-1	CASSSSTIPGSYNEQFF	TGTGCCAGCAGCTCGAGCACAATCCCCGGGTCCTACAATGAGCAGTTCTTC
14	TRBV7-2	.	TRBJ2-1	CASSLGRTYNEQFF	TGTGCCAGCAGCTTAGGCAGAACCTACAATGAGCAGTTCTTC
13	TRBV7-6	TRBD1	TRBJ1-1	CASSYDRDTEAFF	TGTGCCAGCAGCTATGACAGGGACACTGAAGCTTTCTTT
14	TRBV28	TRBD1	TRBJ1-4	CASRTGGNPEKLFF	TGTGCCAGCAGGACAGGGGGAAACCCTGAAAAACTGTTTTTT
13	TRBV29-1	TRBD2	TRBJ2-7	CSVERLAGDEQYF	TGCAGCGTTGAACGCCTAGCGGGAGACGAGCAGTACTTC
14	TRBV7-8	.	TRBJ1-4	CASSLGRANEKLFF	TGTGCCAGCAGCTTGGGTCGCGCTAATGAAAAACTGTTTTTT
13	TRBV7-9	.	TRBJ2-7	CASRDGRTYEQYF	TGTGCCAGCAGAGACGGCAGAACCTACGAGCAGTACTTC
21	TRBV7-8	TRBD2	TRBJ2-7	CASSSRRPGTSGSTASYEQYF	TGTGCCAGCAGCTCAAGGCGCCCCGGGACTAGCGGGAGTACGGCCTCCTACGAGCAGTACTTC